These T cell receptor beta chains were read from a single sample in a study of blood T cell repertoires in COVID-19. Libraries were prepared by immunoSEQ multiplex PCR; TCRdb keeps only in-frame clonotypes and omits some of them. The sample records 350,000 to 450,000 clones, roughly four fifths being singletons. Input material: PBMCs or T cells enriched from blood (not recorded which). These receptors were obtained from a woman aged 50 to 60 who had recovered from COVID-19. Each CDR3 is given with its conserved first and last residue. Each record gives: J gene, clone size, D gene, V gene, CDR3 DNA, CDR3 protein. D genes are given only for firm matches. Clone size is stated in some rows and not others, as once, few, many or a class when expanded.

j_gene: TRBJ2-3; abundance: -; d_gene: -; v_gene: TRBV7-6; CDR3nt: TGTGCCAGCAGCTCCCCACTAGCTGAACGCACAGATACGCAGTATTTT; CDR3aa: CASSSPLAERTDTQYF
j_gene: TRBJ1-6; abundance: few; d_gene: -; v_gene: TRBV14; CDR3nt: TGTGCCAGCAGCCCTCATGTAGGAGGCTCCTATAATTCACCCCTCCACTTT; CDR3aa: CASSPHVGGSYNSPLHF
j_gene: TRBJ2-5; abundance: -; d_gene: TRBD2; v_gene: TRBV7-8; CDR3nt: TGTGCCAGCAGCTTAGTGGCTGGGGGGGGAAAGTACCAAGAGACCCAGTACTTC; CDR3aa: CASSLVAGGGKYQETQYF
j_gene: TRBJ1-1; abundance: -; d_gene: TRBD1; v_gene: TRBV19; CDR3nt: TGTGCCAGTAACTATTCGCCAGGGGGGAACACTGAAGCTTTCTTT; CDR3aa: CASNYSPGGNTEAFF
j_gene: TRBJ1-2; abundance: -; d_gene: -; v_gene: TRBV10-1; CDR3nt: TGCGCCAGCAGTGAGTCCTCTTATGGCTACACCTTC; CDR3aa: CASSESSYGYTF
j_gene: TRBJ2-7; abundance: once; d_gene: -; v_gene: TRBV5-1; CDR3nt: TGCGCCAGCAGGCCGGGGAGTCCGGACGAGCAGTACTTC; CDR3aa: CASRPGSPDEQYF
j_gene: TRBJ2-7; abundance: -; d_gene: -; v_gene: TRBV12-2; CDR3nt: TGTGCAAGTCGCTTAGCGTTAGGTTCGGGACAGGGGACCTCCTACGAGCAGTACTTC; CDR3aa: CASRLALGSGQGTSYEQYF
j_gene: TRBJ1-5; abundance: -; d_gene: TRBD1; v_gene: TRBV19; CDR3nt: TGTGCCAGTAGGACGGGACAGACAAACAATCAGCCCCAGCATTTT; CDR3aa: CASRTGQTNNQPQHF
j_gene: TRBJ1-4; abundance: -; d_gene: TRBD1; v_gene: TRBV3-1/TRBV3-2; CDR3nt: TGTGCCAGCAGTCTACAGGGGGACTTACTGTTTTTT; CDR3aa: CASSLQGDLLFF
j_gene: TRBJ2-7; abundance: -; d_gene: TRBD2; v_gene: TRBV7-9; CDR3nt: TGTGCCAGCAGACCAGCGAGCGGGGCGACCTACGAGCAGTACTTC; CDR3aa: CASRPASGATYEQYF
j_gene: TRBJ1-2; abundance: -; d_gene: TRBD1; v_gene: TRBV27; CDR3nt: TGTGCCAGCAGTTTCCGGACAGGGGACCTTAACTATGGCTACACCTTC; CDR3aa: CASSFRTGDLNYGYTF
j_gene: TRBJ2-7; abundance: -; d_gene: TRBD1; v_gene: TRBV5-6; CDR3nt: TGTGCCAGCAGCCTGGGGCAGGGGGTCTACGAGCAGTACTTC; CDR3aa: CASSLGQGVYEQYF
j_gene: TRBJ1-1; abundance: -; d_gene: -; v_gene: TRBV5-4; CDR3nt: TGTGCCAGCAGCCCCCGCGGGGGGAAAACTGAAGCTTTCTTT; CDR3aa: CASSPRGGKTEAFF
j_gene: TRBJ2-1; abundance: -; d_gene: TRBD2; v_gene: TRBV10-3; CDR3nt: TGTGCCATCAGTGAGTGGACTAGCGGCGACAATGAGCAGTTCTTC; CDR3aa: CAISEWTSGDNEQFF
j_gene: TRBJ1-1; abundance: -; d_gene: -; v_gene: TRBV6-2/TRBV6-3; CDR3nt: TGTGCCAGCAGCCTACGACAGGTCCGGACTGAAGCTTTCTTT; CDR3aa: CASSLRQVRTEAFF
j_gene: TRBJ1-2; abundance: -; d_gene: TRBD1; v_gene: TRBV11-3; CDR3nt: TGTGCCAGCAGCTTCTGGACAGGGGATGGCTACACCTTC; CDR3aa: CASSFWTGDGYTF
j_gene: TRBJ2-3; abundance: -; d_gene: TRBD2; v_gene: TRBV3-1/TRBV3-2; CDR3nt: TGTGCCAGCAACTCAGCGGGAGACACAGATACGCAGTATTTT; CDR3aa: CASNSAGDTDTQYF
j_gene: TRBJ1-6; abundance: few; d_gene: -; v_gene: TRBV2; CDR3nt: TGTGCCAGCAACACAGGGAATTCACCCCTCCACTTT; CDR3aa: CASNTGNSPLHF
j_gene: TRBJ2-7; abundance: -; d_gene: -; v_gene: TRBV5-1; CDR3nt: TGCGCCAGCAGCTTGCAACAGGGCTCCTACGAGCAGTACTTC; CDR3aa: CASSLQQGSYEQYF
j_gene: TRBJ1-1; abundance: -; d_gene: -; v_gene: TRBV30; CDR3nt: TGTGCCTGGGATTCAGGGAACACTGAAGCTTTCTTT; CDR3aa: CAWDSGNTEAFF
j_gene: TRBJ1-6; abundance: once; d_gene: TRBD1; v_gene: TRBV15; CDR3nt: TGTGCCACCAGCAGGGGGGGACAGGGGGTCAATTCACCCCTCCACTTT; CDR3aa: CATSRGGQGVNSPLHF
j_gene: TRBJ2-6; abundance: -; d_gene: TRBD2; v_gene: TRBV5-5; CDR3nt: TGTGCCAGCAGCTTTGCGGGAGCTTCTGGGGCCAACGTCCTGACTTTC; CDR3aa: CASSFAGASGANVLTF
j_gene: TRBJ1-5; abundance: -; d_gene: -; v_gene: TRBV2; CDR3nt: TGTGCCAGCACCCCAAGCCCAAATCAGCCCCAGCATTTT; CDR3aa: CASTPSPNQPQHF
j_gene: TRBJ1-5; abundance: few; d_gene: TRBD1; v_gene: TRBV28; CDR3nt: TGTGCCAGCAGTAATACACTGTGGCAGGGGGCCGGGCAGCCCCAGCATTTT; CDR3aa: CASSNTLWQGAGQPQHF
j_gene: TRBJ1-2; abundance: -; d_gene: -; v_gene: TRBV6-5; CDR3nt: TGTGCCAGCAGTTATCGTCGTGGGGGCAACGGCTATGGCTACACCTTC; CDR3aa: CASSYRRGGNGYGYTF
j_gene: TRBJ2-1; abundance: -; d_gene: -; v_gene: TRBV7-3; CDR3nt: TGTGCCAGCAGCCGGCAAGGGACATTTCAAGGTTTCGACAATGAGCAGTTCTTC; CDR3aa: CASSRQGTFQGFDNEQFF
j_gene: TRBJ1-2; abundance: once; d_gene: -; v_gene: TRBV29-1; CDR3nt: TGCAGCGTTGAAGAGGCAGGCTCGGGAGGCTACACCTTC; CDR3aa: CSVEEAGSGGYTF
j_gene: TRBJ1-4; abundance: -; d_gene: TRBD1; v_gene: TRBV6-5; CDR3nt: TGTGCCAGCAGGCCATCAGGGGGAGATGAAAAACTGTTTTTT; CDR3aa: CASRPSGGDEKLFF
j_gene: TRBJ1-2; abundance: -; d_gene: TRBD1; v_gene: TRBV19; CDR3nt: TGTGCCAGTAGAAAGGGGCCGGGACAGGGTACAGGCTACACCTTC; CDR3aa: CASRKGPGQGTGYTF
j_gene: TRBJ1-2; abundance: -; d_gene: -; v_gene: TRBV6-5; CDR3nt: TGTGCCAGCGCGCCAACAGCTAACTATGGCTACACCTTC; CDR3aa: CASAPTANYGYTF
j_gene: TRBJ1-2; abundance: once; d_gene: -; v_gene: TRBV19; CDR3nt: TGTGCCAGTAATCACAGGAGCTATGGCTACACCTTC; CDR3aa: CASNHRSYGYTF
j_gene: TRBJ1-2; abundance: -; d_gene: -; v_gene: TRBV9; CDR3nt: TGTGCCAGCAGTTCCCTTATCCACTCGGATGGCTACACCTTC; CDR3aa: CASSSLIHSDGYTF
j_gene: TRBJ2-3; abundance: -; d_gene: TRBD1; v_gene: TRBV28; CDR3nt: TGTGCCAGCACCCTCCTTATTCGACAGGGGGGAGATACGCAGTATTTT; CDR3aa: CASTLLIRQGGDTQYF
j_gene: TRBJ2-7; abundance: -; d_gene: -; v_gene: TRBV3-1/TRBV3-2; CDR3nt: TGTGCCAGCAGCCGAGGGGGGGAACATGCGGCTACGGGGTTAGACGAGCAGTACTTC; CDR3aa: CASSRGGEHAATGLDEQYF
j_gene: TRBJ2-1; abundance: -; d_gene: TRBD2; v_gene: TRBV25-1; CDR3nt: TGTGCCAGCAGTGAATGGGCGGGGGGCCCAACTTCCTACAATGAGCAGTTCTTC; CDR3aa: CASSEWAGGPTSYNEQFF
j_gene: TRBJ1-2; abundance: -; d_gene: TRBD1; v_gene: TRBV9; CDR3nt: TGTGCCAGCAGCGCGGACAGGGGAGTAAGAGGCTACACCTTC; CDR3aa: CASSADRGVRGYTF
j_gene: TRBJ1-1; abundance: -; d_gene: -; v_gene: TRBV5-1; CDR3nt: TGCGCCAGCAGCTTGAATAGTGCAGGGAACACTGAAGCTTTCTTT; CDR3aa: CASSLNSAGNTEAFF
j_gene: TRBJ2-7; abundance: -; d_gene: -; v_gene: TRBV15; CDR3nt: TGTGCCACCAGCAGAGATACGGCCTACGAGCAGTACTTC; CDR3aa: CATSRDTAYEQYF
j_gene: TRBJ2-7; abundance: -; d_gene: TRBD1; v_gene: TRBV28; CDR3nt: TGTGCCAGCAGTTTAACCGGGACAGGGGGCGAGCAGTACTTC; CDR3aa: CASSLTGTGGEQYF
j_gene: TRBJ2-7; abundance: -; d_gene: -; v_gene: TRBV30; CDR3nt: TGTGCCTGGGCTTCACAGTACGAGCAGTACTTC; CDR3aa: CAWASQYEQYF
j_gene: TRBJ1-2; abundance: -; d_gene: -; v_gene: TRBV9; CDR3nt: TGTGCCAGCAGCGTAGGAGGTTTGCAGGGTACTTATGGCTACACCTTC; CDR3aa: CASSVGGLQGTYGYTF
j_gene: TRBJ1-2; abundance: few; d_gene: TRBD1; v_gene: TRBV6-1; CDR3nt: TGTGCCAGCAGTGAGGGACAGGGGGCTCGATACTATGGCTACACCTTC; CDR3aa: CASSEGQGARYYGYTF
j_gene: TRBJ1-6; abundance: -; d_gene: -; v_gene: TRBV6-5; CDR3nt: TGTGCCAGCAGTTACAAGGGGCATCATAATTCACCCCTCCACTTT; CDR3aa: CASSYKGHHNSPLHF
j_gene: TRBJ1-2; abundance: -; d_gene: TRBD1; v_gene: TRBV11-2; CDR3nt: TGTGCCAGCAGCCAGAGCACCGGGACAGGGGTTAGGTACACCTTC; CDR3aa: CASSQSTGTGVRYTF
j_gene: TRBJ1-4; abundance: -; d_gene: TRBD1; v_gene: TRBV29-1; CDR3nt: TGCAGCGTTGAAGACGGCCAGGGGGGTGAAAAACTGTTTTTT; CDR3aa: CSVEDGQGGEKLFF
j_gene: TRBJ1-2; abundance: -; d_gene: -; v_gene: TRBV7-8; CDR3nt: TGTGCCAGCAGCTTGGGACACCAGAACTATGGCTACACCTTC; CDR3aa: CASSLGHQNYGYTF
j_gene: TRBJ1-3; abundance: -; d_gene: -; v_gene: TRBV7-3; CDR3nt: TGTGCCAGCAGCTTGGACAGCTCTGGAAACACCATATATTTT; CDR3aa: CASSLDSSGNTIYF
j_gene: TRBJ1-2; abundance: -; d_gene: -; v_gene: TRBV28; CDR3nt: TGTGCCAGCAGTCCGGTCGTCGGCTACACCTTC; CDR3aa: CASSPVVGYTF
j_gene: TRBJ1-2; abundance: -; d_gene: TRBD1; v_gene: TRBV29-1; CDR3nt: TGCAGCGTCGGGACAGGAACCAACTATGGCTACACCTTC; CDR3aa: CSVGTGTNYGYTF
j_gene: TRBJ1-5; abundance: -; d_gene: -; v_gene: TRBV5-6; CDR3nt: TGTGCCAGCAGCCTCACCGGCCCTTCGGGGAGCAATCAGCCCCAGCATTTT; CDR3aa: CASSLTGPSGSNQPQHF
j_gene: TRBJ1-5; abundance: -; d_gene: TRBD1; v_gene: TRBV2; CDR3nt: TGTGCCAGCAGAACCGGACAGGTCCGGGGCAATCAGCCCCAGCATTTT; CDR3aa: CASRTGQVRGNQPQHF
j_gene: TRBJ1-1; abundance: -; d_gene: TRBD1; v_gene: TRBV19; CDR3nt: TGTGCCAGTAGGATGGACAGGGGTGGCACTGAAGCTTTCTTT; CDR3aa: CASRMDRGGTEAFF
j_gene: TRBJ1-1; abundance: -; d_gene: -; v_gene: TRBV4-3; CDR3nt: TGCGCCAGCAGCCAAGATGCGTCCTACGCAGGAGGGGCTTTCTTT; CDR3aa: CASSQDASYAGGAFF
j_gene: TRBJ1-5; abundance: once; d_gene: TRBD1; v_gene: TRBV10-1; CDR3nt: TGCGCCAGCAGCCCCCATCCGCGACAGGGGAGATCGGATAGCAATCAGCCCCAGCATTTT; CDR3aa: CASSPHPRQGRSDSNQPQHF
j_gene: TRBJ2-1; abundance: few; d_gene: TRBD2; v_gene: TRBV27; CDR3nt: TGTGCCAGCAGTTCACTAAAGGGACTAGCGGGAGGGCGGTCCTACAATGAGCAGTTCTTC; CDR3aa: CASSSLKGLAGGRSYNEQFF
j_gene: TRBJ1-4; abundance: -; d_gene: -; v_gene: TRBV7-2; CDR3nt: TGTGCCAGCAACTCCCGGGGGTTGGGGGAAAAACTGTTTTTT; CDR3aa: CASNSRGLGEKLFF
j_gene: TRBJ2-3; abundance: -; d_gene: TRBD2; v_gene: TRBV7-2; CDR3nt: TGTGCCAGCAGCCAAAACCGCGGGGGGGGCGGAGATACGCAGTATTTT; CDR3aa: CASSQNRGGGGDTQYF
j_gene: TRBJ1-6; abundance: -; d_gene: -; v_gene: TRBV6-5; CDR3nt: TGTGCCATAGCAGGGTGGACTAATTCACCCCTCCACTTT; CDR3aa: CAIAGWTNSPLHF
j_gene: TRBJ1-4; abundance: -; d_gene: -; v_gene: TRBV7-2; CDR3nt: TGTGCCAGCAGCTCGAGTAATGAAAAACTGTTTTTT; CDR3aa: CASSSSNEKLFF